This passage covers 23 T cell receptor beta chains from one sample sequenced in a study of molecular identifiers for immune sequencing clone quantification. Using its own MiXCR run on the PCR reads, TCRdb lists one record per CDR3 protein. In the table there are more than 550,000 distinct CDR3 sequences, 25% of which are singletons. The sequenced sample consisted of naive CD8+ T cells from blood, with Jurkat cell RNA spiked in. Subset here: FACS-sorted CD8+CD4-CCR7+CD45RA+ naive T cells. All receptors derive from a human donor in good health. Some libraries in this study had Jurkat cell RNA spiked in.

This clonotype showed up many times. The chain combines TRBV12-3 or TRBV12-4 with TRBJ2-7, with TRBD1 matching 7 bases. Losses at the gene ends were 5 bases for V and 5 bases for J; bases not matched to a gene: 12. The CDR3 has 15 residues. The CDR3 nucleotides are TGTGCCAGCAGTCCTGGGACAGCCCGGAGCGACGAGCAGTACTTC. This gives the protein CASSPGTARSDEQYF.

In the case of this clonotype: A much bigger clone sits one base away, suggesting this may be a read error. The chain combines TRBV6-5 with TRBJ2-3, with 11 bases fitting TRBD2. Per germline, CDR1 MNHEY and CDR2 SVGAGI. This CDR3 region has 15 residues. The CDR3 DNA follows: TGTGCCCGCAGACATAGCGGGGGGGCAACAGATACGCAGTATTTT. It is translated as CARRHSGGATDTQYF.

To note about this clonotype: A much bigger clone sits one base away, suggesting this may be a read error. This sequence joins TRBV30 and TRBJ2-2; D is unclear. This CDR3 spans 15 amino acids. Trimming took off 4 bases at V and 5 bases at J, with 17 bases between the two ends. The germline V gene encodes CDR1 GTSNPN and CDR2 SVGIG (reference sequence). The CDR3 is CAWNLIERKTGELFF. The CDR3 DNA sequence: TGTGCCTGGAACCTAATAGAGAGAAAAACCGGGGAGCTGTTTTTT.

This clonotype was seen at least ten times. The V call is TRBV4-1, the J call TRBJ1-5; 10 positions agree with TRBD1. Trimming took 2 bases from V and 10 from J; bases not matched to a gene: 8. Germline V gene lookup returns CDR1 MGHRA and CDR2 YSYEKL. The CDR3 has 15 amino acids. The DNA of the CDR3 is TGCGCCAGCAGCCAAATGACAGGGGGCAGGTTACCCCAGCATTTT. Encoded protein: CASSQMTGGRLPQHF.

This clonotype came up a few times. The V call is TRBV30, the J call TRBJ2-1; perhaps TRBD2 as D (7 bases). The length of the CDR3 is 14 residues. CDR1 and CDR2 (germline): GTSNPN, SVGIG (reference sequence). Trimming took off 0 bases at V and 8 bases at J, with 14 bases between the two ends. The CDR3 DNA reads TGTGCCTGGAGTGTGAGGGGGGGCTTCTATGAGCAGTTCTTC. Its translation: CAWSVRGGFYEQFF.

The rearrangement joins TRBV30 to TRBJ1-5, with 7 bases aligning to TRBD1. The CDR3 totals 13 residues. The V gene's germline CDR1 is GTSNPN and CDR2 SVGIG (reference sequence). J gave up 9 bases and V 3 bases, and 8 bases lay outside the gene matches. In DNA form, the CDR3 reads TGTGCCTGGAGAACAGGGGCCCGTGGGCCCCAGCATTTT. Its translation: CAWRTGARGPQHF.

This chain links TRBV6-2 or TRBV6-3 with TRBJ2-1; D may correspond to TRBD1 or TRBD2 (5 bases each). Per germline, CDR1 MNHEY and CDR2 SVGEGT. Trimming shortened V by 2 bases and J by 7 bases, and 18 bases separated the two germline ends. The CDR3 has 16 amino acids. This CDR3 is CASSYLSERDLNEQFF. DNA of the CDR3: TGTGCCAGCAGTTACCTATCGGAACGGGACCTGAATGAGCAGTTCTTC.

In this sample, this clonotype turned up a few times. The CDR3 spells CASSLTGHPGYEQFF. The CDR3 DNA reads as TGTGCCAGCAGCTTAACGGGACACCCCGGCTATGAGCAGTTCTTC. The gene calls are TRBV7-9 and TRBJ2-1, with TRBD1 as a possible D gene (6 bases). The CDR3 is 15 amino acids. The ends were cut back, 2 bases at V and 8 bases at J, with 16 bases in the middle. Germline V lookup: CDR1 SEHNR, CDR2 FQNEAQ (reference sequence).

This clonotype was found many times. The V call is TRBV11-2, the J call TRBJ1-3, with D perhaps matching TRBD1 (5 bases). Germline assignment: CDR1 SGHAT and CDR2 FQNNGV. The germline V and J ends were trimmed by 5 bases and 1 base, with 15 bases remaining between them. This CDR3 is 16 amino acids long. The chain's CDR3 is CASSPGTALSGNTIYF. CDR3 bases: TGTGCCAGCAGCCCCGGGACGGCGCTTTCTGGAAACACCATATATTTT. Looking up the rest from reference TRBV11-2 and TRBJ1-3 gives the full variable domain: EAGVAQSPRYKIIEKRQSVAFWCNPISGHATLYWYQQILGQGPKLLIQFQNNGVVDDSQLPKDRFSAERLKGVDSTLKIQPAKLEDSAVYLCASSPGTALSGNTIYFGEGSWLTVV.

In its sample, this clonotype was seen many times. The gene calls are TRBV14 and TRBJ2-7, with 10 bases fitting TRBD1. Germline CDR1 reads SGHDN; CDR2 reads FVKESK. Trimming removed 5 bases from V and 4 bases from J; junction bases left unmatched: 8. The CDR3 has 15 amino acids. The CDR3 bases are TGTGCCAGCAGCTCCCGGGACAGGGGAAGATACGAGCAGTACTTC. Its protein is CASSSRDRGRYEQYF. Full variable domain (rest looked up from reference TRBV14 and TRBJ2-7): EAGVTQFPSHSVIEKGQTVTLRCDPISGHDNLYWYRRVMGKEIKFLLHFVKESKQDESGMPNNRFLAERTGGTYSTLKVQPAELEDSGVYFCASSSRDRGRYEQYFGPGTRLTVT.

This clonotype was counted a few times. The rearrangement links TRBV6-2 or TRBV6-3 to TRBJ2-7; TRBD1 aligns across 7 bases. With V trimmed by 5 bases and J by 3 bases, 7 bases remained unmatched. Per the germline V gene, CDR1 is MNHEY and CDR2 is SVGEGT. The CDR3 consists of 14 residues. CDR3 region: CASSDRDSVYEQYF. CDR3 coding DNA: TGTGCCAGCAGTGACCGGGACAGCGTCTACGAGCAGTACTTC.

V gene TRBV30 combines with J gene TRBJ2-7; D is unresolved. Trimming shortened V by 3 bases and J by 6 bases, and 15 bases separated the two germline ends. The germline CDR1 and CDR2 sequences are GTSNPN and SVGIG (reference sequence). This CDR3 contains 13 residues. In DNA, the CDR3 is TGTGCCTGGAGCGCCAGAAGGTTCTGCGAGCAGTACTTC. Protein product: CAWSARRFCEQYF.

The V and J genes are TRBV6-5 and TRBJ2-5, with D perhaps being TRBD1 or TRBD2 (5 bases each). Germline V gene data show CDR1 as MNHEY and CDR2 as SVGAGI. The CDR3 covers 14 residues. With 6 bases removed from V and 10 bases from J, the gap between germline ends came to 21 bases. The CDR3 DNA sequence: TGTGCCAGCAGCGATACGGGACCCTGGGATGGCCAGTACTTC. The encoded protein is CASSDTGPWDGQYF.

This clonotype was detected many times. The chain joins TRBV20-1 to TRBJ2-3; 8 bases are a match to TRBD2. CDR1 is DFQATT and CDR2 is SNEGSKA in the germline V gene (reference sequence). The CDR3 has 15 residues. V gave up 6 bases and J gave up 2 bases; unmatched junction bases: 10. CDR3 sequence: CSARGLARFTDTQYF. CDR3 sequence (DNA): TGCAGTGCACGCGGACTAGCCCGTTTCACAGATACGCAGTATTTT.

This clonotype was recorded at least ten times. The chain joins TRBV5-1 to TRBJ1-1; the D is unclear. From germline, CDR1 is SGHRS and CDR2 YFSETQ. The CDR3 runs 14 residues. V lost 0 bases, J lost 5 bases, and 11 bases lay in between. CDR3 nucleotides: TGCGCCAGCAGCTTGGGGTATGGAGAGACTGAAGCTTTCTTT. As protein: CASSLGYGETEAFF.

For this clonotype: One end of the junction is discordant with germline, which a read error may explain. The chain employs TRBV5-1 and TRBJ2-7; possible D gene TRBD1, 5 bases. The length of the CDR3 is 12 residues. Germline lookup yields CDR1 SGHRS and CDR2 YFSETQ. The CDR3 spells CASSLQGYEQHF. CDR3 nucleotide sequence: TGCGCCAGCAGCCTTCAGGGATACGAGCAGCACTTC.

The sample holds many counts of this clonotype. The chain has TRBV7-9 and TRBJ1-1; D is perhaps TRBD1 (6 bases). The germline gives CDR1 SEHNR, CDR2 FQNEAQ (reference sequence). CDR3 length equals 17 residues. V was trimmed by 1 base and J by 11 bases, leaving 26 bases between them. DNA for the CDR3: TGTGCCAGCAGCTTAGGAGAAACAGGGTTTCCCCGGATTAACGCTTTCTTT. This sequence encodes CASSLGETGFPRINAFF.

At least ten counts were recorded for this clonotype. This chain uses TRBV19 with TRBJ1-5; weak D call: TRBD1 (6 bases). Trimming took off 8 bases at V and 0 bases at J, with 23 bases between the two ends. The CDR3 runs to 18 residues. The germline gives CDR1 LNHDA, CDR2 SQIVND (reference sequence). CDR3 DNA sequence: TGTGCCAGTTGTAGGGGGGGCGACCTATCAAATAGCAATCAGCCCCAGCATTTT. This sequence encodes CASCRGGDLSNSNQPQHF.

Written as DNA, the CDR3 is TGTGCCAGTTATCAGGGGGAGAACACCGGGGAGCTGTTTTTT. Amino acid sequence: CASYQGENTGELFF. V gene TRBV11-3 combines with J gene TRBJ2-2; 7 bases fit TRBD1. Germline CDR1 SGHNT, CDR2 YENEEA. The CDR3 consists of 14 residues. V lost 9 bases to trimming and J lost 1 base; unmatched junction nucleotides: 5. Based on the CDR3 plus reference TRBV11-3 and TRBJ2-2, the full variable domain is EAGVVQSPRYKIIEKKQPVAFWCNPISGHNTLYWYLQNLGQGPELLIRYENEEAVDDSQLPKDRFSAERLKGVDSTLKIQPAELGDSAVYLCASYQGENTGELFFGEGSRLTVL.

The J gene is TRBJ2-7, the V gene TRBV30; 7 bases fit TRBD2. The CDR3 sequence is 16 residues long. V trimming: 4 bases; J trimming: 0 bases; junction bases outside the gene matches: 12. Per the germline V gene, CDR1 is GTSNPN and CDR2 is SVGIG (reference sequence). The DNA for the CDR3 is TGTGCCTGGATGTTGCGGGGGTCCTTAGTCTCCTACGAGCAGTACTTC. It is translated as CAWMLRGSLVSYEQYF.

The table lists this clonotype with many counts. Written as DNA, the CDR3 is TGTGCCACCAGAGAACAGGGGTGGTCTGGAAACACCATATATTTT. Translating gives CATREQGWSGNTIYF. The rearrangement joins TRBV28 to TRBJ1-3; 7 bases line up with TRBD1. The trim removed 10 bases at V and 1 base at J, leaving 10 bases unmatched. The V gene's germline CDR1 is MDHEN and CDR2 SYDVKM. The CDR3 runs to 15 residues.

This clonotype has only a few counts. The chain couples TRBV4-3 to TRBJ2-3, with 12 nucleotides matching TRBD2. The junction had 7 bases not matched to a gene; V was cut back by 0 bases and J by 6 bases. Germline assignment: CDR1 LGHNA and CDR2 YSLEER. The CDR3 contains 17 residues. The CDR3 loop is CASSQDRRTSGADTQYF. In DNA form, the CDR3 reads TGCGCCAGCAGCCAAGATAGGAGGACTAGCGGGGCCGATACGCAGTATTTT.

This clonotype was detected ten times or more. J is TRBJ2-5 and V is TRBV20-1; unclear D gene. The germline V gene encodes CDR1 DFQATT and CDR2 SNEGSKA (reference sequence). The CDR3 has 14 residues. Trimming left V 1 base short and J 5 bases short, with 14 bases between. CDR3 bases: TGCAGTGCTAGAGGGCCGGGCCTCAGCGAGACCCAGTACTTC. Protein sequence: CSARGPGLSETQYF.